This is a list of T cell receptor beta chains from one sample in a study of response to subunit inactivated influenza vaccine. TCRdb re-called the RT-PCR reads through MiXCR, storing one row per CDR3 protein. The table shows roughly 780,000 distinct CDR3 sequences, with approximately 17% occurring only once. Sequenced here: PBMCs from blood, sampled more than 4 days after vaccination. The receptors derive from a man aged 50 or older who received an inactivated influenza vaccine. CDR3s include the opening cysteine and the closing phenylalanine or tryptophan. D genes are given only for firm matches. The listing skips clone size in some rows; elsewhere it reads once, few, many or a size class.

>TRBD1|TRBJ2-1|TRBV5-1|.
CASSRGQPRDNEQFF
TGCGCCAGCAGCAGGGGACAGCCACGGGACAATGAGCAGTTCTTC
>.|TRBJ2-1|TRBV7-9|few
CASRLPANEQFF
TGTGCCAGCAGACTCCCTGCCAATGAGCAGTTCTTC
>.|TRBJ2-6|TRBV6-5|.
CASSWAAGANVLTF
TGTGCCAGCAGTTGGGCAGCAGGGGCCAACGTCCTGACTTTC
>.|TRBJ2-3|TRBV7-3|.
CASSLTIGGTDTQYF
TGTGCCAGCAGCTTAACCATCGGCGGCACAGATACGCAGTATTTT
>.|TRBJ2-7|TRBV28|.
CASTRSETYEQYF
TGTGCCAGCACCCGGTCGGAAACCTACGAGCAGTACTTC
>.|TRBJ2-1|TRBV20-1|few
CSVWYNEQFF
TGCAGTGTCTGGTACAATGAGCAGTTCTTC
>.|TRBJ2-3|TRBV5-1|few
CASSFVPEWGLFGDTQYF
TGCGCCAGCAGCTTTGTCCCAGAATGGGGCCTTTTTGGAGATACGCAGTATTTT
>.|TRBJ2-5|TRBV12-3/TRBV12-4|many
CASRARPFETQYF
TGTGCCAGCAGGGCCAGGCCTTTTGAGACCCAGTACTTC
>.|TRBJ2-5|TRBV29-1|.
CSVERGARETQYF
TGCAGCGTAGAAAGGGGGGCGCGGGAGACCCAGTACTTC
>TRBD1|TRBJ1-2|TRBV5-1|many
CASSLVGQPEGTF
TGCGCCAGCAGCTTGGTGGGACAGCCAGAGGGAACCTTC
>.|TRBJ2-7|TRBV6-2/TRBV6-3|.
CASSYVEETYEQYF
TGTGCCAGCAGTTACGTAGAAGAAACCTACGAGCAGTACTTC
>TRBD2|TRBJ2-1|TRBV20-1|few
CSARLAEISYNEQFF
TGCAGTGCTAGGCTAGCGGAGATTTCCTACAATGAGCAGTTCTTC
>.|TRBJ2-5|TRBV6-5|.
CASSWRGEETQYF
TGTGCCAGCAGCTGGCGGGGAGAAGAGACCCAGTACTTC
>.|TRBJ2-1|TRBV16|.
CASSQSTGLRYNEQFF
TGTGCCAGCAGCCAATCCACAGGCTTGAGATACAATGAGCAGTTCTTC
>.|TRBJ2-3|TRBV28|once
CASSPSATPTRADTQYF
TGTGCCAGCAGCCCGTCGGCAACTCCAACGAGGGCAGATACGCAGTATTTT
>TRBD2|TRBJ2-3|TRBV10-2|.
CASRTTSGGTDTQYF
TGCGCCAGCAGGACGACTAGCGGGGGAACAGATACGCAGTATTTT
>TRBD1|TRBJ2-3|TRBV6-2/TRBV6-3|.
CASSYFDRDTDTQYF
TGTGCCAGCAGTTATTTCGACAGGGACACAGATACGCAGTATTTT
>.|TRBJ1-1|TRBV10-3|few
CAISQDMNTEAFF
TGTGCCATCAGTCAGGACATGAACACTGAAGCTTTCTTT
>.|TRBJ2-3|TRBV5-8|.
CASRKTGYTADTQYF
TGTGCCAGCCGGAAGACAGGCTATACGGCAGATACGCAGTATTTT
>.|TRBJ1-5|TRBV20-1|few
CSAPGVPYSNQPQHF
TGCAGTGCTCCCGGGGTCCCTTATAGCAATCAGCCCCAGCATTTT
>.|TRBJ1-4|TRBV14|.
CASSQDSTTSEKLFF
TGTGCCAGCAGCCAAGATTCGACCACTAGTGAAAAACTGTTTTTT
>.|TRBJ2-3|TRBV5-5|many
CASSLVRHGGTTDTQYF
TGTGCCAGCAGCTTGGTCCGGCATGGGGGCACCACAGATACGCAGTATTTT
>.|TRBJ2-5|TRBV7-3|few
CASSRSGGPGETQYF
TGTGCCAGCAGCCGATCCGGAGGGCCAGGAGAGACCCAGTACTTC
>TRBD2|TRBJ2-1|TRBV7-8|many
CASSAGGMTNEQFF
TGTGCCAGCAGCGCGGGGGGGATGACAAATGAGCAGTTCTTC
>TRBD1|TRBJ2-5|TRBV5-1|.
CASSLVQGIQETQYF
TGCGCCAGCAGCTTGGTACAGGGGATACAAGAGACCCAGTACTTC
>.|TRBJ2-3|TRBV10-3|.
CAISEAITSTDTQYF
TGTGCCATCAGTGAGGCCATAACCAGCACAGATACGCAGTATTTT
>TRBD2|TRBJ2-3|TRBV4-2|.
CASSQEGTSGGARRADTQYF
TGTGCCAGCAGCCAAGAGGGGACTAGCGGGGGGGCCCGGCGAGCAGATACGCAGTATTTT
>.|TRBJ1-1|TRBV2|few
CASIRWNTEAFF
TGTGCCAGCATCAGGTGGAACACTGAAGCTTTCTTT
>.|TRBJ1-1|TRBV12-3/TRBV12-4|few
CASSFGQVEAFF
TGTGCCAGCAGCTTTGGGCAGGTTGAAGCTTTCTTT
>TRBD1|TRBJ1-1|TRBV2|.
CASSPAQGITTEAFF
TGTGCCAGCAGTCCAGCACAGGGGATAACCACTGAAGCTTTCTTT
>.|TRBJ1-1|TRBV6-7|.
CASSTQKGVETEAFF
TGTGCCAGCAGTACCCAAAAAGGGGTGGAGACTGAAGCTTTCTTT
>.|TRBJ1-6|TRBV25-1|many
CASSNNNSPLHF
TGTGCCAGCAGTAATAACAATTCACCCCTCCACTTT
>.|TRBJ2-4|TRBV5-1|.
CASSLEGVNIQYF
TGCGCCAGCAGCTTGGAAGGGGTAAACATTCAGTACTTC
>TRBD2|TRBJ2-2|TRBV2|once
CASWGLANTGELFF
TGTGCCAGCTGGGGACTAGCGAACACCGGGGAGCTGTTTTTT
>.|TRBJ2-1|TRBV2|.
CASSEVVYNYNEQFF
TGTGCCAGCAGTGAAGTTGTATATAACTACAATGAGCAGTTCTTC
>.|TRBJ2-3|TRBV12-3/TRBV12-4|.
CASSLGPLFAVNTDTQYF
TGTGCCAGCAGTTTAGGACCCCTATTCGCGGTGAACACAGATACGCAGTATTTT
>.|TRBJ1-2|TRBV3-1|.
CASSQGRTRAGGYTF
TGTGCCAGCAGCCAGGGACGGACCAGGGCGGGTGGCTACACCTTC
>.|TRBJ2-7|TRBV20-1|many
CSARDQTGLVRQYF
TGCAGTGCTAGAGATCAGACGGGCCTGGTTCGGCAGTACTTC
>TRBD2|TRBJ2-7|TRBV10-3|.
CAISRTSGGAGEQYF
TGTGCCATCAGTAGGACTAGCGGGGGGGCGGGCGAGCAGTACTTC
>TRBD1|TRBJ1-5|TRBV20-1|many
CSAGTGGSNQPQHF
TGCAGTGCTGGAACAGGGGGAAGCAATCAGCCCCAGCATTTT
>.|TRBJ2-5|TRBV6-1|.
CASNPHSGTKETQYF
TGTGCCAGCAACCCCCATTCCGGGACAAAAGAGACCCAGTACTTC
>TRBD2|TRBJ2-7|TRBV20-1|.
CSARRAGGLYEQYF
TGCAGTGCTCGAAGGGCGGGGGGCCTCTACGAGCAGTACTTC
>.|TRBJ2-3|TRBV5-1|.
CASTGDNTDTQYF
TGCGCCAGCACCGGGGACAACACAGATACGCAGTATTTT
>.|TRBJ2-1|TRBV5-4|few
CASSLGGRVSEQFF
TGTGCCAGCAGCTTGGGAGGTAGGGTTAGTGAGCAGTTCTTC
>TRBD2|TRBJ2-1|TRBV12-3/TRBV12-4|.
CATRTSGAYNEQFF
TGTGCCACCCGGACTAGCGGGGCATATAATGAGCAGTTCTTC
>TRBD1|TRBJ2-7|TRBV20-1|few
CSAQPGQDYEQYF
TGCAGTGCCCAACCGGGACAGGACTACGAGCAGTACTTC
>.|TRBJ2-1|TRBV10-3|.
CAITLKTTHNEQFF
TGTGCCATCACCCTAAAGACTACCCACAATGAGCAGTTCTTC
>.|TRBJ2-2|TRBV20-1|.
CSARLPGLRAHTGELFF
TGCAGTGCTAGGCTACCCGGGTTAAGGGCGCACACCGGGGAGCTGTTTTTT
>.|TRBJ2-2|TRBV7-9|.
CASSLNENTGELFF
TGTGCCAGCAGCTTAAATGAGAACACCGGGGAGCTGTTTTTT
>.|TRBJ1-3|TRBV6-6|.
CASSYLGGNTIYF
TGTGCCAGCAGTTACCTGGGAGGAAACACCATATATTTT
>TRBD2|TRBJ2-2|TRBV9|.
CASSMGLAGNGELFF
TGTGCCAGCAGCATGGGACTAGCGGGAAACGGGGAGCTGTTTTTT
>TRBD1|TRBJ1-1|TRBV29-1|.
CSVDGRGPYSPQYEAFF
TGCAGCGTTGATGGCAGGGGGCCATATTCCCCTCAATACGAAGCTTTCTTT
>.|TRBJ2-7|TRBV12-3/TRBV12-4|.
CASSLAPGRTYEQYF
TGTGCCAGCAGTTTAGCGCCGGGACGGACCTACGAGCAGTACTTC
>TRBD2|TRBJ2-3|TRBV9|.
CASSVVFGGSTDTQYF
TGTGCCAGCAGCGTAGTTTTCGGGGGGAGCACAGATACGCAGTATTTT
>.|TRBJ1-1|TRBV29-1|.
CSTQNTEAFF
TGCAGCACGCAGAACACTGAAGCTTTCTTT
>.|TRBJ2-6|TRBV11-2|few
CASRGQVSGANVLTF
TGTGCCAGCAGGGGACAAGTTTCTGGGGCCAACGTCCTGACTTTC
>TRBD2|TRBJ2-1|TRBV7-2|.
CASSLGGTSGAEQFF
TGTGCCAGCAGCTTAGGTGGGACTAGCGGGGCTGAGCAGTTCTTC
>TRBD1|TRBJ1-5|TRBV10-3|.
CAISAGAGGGYSNQPQHF
TGTGCCATCAGTGCTGGGGCAGGGGGCGGATATAGCAATCAGCCCCAGCATTTT
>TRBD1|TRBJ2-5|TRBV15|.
CATSRDEHYRGVAETQYF
TGTGCCACCAGCAGAGATGAGCATTACAGGGGTGTGGCAGAGACCCAGTACTTC
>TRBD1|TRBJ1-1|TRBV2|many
CASRGDRNTEAFF
TGTGCCAGCAGGGGGGACAGGAACACTGAAGCTTTCTTT